Sequencing of this T cell receptor (beta chain) was carried out in a study of identical twins. This clonotype was detected a few times. Its matching antigen is unknown. The J segment lost 2 bases and the V segment lost 6 bases, leaving 7 bases of the junction unmatched. CDR1 and CDR2 from the germline V gene are MNHEY and SMNVEV (reference sequence). The CDR3 sequence is 16 residues long. General study results and limits: Out-of-frame sharing of TCR alpha in monozygotic twins was underestimated by models. Surplus twin overlap in beta out-of-frame sequences was less pronounced. Insertion counts were lower in abundant cord blood beta clonotypes, a trend that memory repertoires did not show.

Unique molecular identifiers were present on cDNA, and template switching added a universal primer site. MiXCR was run by TCRdb on the 5' RACE reads, yielding one entry per CDR3 protein. The sample yields around 340,000 distinct CDR3 sequences, 8.5% to 10% seen once. The source of this sequence is a woman aged 45 to 65 in good health. The rearrangement links TRBV27 to TRBJ2-6; 7 bases match TRBD1. Source material: naive T cells sorted from blood. The DNA of the CDR3 is TGTGCCAGCAGGGGGACAGCGAAGGCTGGGGCCAACGTCCTGACTTTC. Encoded protein: CASRGTAKAGANVLTF. The full variable domain, with the rest looked up from reference TRBV27 and TRBJ2-6, is EAQVTQNPRYLITVTGKKLTVTCSQNMNHEYMSWYRQDPGLGLRQIYYSMNVEVTDKGDVPEGYKVSRKEKRNFPLILESPSPNQTSLYFCASRGTAKAGANVLTFGAGSRLTVL.